This T cell receptor (beta chain) was captured by sequencing in a study of T cell clonotyping in hematopoietic cell transplantation. Regarding this clone: Its target is unknown.

V was pared by 5 bases and J by 5 bases, with 12 bases of the junction left unmatched. The V gene's germline CDR1 is ENHRY and CDR2 SYGVKD. CDR3 length: 15 residues. TCRdb's copy holds only in-frame clones and misses some; the assay was immunoSEQ multiplex PCR. The data hold fewer than 1,500 clones, with approximately 97% observed a single time. Samples: about 28 days before transplant, then days 30, 100 and 180 after. Whole-study findings and limits: Graft donor and pretransplant recipient Inverse Simpson Index values predicted broader posttransplant TCR diversity. Cells were unsorted, so CD4 and CD8 contributions were not separated. Recipient TCR diversity dropped after transplant; expanded clonotypes rose from day 30 to 180.

The starting material was PBMCs, obtained 180 days after allogeneic stem cell transplant. The chain employs TRBV10-3 and TRBJ2-7, with 7 bases identical to TRBD1. This receptor was taken from a male patient aged 45-59 years who had an allogeneic stem cell transplant from a related donor, so the T cells may come from the graft donor. Some clones in this sample may be carry-over from other donors' samples. CDR3 in amino acids: CAISTGQVNSHEQYF. The CDR3 bases are TGTGCCATCAGTACCGGACAGGTTAACTCTCACGAGCAGTACTTC.